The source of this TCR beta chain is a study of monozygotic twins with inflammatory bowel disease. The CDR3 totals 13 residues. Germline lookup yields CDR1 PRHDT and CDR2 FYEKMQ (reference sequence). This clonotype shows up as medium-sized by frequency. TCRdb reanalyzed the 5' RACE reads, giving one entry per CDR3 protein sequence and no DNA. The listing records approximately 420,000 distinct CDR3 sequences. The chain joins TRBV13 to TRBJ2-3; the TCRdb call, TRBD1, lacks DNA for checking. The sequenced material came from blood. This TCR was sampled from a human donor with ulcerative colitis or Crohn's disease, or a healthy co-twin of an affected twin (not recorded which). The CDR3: CASSLRPQDTQYF.